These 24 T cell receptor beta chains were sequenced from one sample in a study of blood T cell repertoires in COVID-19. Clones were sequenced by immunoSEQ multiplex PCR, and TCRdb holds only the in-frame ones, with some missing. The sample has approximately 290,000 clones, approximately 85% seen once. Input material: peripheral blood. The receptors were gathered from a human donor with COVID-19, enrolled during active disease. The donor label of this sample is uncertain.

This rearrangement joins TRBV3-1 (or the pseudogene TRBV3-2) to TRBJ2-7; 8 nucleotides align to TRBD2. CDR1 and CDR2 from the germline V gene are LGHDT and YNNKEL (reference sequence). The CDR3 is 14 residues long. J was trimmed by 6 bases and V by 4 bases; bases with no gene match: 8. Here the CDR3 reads CASSPMAGGSEQYF. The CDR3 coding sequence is TGTGCCAGCAGCCCCATGGCGGGAGGTAGCGAGCAGTACTTC.

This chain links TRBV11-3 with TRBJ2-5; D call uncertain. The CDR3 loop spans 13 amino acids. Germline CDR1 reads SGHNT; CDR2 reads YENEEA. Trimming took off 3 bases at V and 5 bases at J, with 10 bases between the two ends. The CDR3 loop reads CASSLSRVETQYF. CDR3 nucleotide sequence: TGTGCCAGCAGCTTGTCGCGAGTGGAGACCCAGTACTTC. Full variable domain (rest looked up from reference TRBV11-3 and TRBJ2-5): EAGVVQSPRYKIIEKKQPVAFWCNPISGHNTLYWYLQNLGQGPELLIRYENEEAVDDSQLPKDRFSAERLKGVDSTLKIQPAELGDSAVYLCASSLSRVETQYFGPGTRLLVL.

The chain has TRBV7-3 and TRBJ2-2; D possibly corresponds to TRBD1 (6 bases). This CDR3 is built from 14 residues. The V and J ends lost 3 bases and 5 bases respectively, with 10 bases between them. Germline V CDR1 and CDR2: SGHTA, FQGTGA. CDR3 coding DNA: TGTGCCAGCAGCTTTGCAGGGGCTACCGGGGAGCTGTTTTTT. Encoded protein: CASSFAGATGELFF.

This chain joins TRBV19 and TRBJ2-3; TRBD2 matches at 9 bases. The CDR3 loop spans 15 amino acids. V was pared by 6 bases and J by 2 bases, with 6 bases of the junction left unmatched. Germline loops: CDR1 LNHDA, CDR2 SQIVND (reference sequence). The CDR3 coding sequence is TGTGCCAGTAGCCTACTAGCGGGCGACACAGATACGCAGTATTTT. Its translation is CASSLLAGDTDTQYF.

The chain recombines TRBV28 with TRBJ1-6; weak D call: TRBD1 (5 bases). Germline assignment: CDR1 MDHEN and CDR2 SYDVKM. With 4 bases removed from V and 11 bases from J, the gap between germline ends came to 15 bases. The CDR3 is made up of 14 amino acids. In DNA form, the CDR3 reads TGTGCCAGCAGTTACTCCCCCGGACAAACACCCCTCCACTTT. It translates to CASSYSPGQTPLHF.

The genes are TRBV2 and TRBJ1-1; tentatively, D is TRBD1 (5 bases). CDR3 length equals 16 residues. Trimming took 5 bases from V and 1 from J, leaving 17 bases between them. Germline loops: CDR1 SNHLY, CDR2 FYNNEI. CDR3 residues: CASSPVGREWNTEAFF. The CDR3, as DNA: TGTGCCAGCAGTCCAGTGGGGCGCGAGTGGAACACTGAAGCTTTCTTT. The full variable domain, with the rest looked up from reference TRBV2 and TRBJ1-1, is EPEVTQTPSHQVTQMGQEVILRCVPISNHLYFYWYRQILGQKVEFLVSFYNNEISEKSEIFDDQFSVERPDGSNFTLKIRSTKLEDSAMYFCASSPVGREWNTEAFFGQGTRLTVV.

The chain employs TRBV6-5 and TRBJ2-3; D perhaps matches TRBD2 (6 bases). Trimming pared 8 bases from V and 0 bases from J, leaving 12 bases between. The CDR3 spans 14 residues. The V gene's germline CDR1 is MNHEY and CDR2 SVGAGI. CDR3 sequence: CASSPGLSTDTQYF. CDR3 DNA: TGTGCCAGCTCCCCGGGACTTAGCACAGATACGCAGTATTTT.

In DNA form, the CDR3 reads TGTGCCACCTCCGGGACTAGCGGGAAATATGAGCAGTTCTTC. Its protein is CATSGTSGKYEQFF. This rearrangement joins TRBV6-5 to TRBJ2-1; TRBD2 agrees at 13 bases. J lost 8 bases, V lost 10 bases, and 8 bases had no gene match. Germline CDR1 MNHEY, CDR2 SVGAGI. CDR3 length: 14 amino acids.

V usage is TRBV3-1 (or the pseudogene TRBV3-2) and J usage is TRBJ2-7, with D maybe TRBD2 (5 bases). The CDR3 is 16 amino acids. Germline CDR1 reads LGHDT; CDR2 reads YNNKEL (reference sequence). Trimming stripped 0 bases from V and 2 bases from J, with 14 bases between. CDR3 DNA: TGTGCCAGCAGCCAAGATCTCAACGGGAAAACCTACGAGCAGTACTTC. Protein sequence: CASSQDLNGKTYEQYF.

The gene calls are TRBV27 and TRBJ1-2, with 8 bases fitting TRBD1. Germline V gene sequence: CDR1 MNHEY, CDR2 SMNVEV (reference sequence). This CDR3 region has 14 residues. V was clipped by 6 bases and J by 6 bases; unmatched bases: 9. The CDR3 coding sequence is TGTGCCAGCAGGGCGTCAGGGGGCCTCAATGGCTACACCTTC. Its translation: CASRASGGLNGYTF.

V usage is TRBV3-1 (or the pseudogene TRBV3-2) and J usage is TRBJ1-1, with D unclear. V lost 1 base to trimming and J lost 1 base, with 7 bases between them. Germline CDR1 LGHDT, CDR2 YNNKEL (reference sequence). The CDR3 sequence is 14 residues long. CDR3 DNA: TGTGCCAGCAGCCAAGTTTTCGGGAACACTGAAGCTTTCTTT. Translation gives CASSQVFGNTEAFF.

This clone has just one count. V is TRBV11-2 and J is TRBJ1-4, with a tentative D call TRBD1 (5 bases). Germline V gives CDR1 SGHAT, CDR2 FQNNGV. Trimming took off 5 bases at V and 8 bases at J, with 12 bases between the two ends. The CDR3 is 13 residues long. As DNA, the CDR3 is TGTGCCAGCAGCGATGGGGCGTACGAAAAACTGTTTTTT. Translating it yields CASSDGAYEKLFF.

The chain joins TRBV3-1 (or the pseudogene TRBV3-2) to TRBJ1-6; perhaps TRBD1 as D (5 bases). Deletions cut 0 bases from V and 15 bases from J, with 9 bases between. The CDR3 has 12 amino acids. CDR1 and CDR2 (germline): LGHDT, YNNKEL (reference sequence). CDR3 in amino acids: CASSQDRGGLHF. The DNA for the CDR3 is TGTGCCAGCAGCCAAGATAGGGGCGGCCTCCACTTT.

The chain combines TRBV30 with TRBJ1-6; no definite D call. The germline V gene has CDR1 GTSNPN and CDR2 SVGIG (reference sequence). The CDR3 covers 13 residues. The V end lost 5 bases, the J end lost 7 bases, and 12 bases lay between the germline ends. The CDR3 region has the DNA TGTGCCTGGGCCGAGGCCAGAAATTCACCCCTCCACTTT. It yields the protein CAWAEARNSPLHF.

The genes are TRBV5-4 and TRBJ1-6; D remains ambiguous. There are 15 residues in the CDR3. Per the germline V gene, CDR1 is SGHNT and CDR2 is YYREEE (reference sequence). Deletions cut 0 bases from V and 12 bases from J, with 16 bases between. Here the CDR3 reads CASSLDFTADKPLHF. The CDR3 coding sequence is TGTGCCAGCAGCTTGGATTTTACGGCAGACAAACCCCTCCACTTT.

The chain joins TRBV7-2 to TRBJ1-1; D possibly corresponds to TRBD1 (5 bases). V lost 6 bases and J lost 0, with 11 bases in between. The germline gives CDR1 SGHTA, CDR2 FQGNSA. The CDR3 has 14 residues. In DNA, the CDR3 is TGTGCCAGCAGTTTTGGGGCTTTGAACACTGAAGCTTTCTTT. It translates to CASSFGALNTEAFF.

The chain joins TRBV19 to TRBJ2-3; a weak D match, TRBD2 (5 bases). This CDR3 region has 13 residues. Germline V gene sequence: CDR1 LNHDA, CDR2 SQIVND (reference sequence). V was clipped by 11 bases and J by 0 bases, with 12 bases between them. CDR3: CASLARSTDTQYF. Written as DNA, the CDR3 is TGTGCCTCGCTAGCACGGAGCACAGATACGCAGTATTTT.

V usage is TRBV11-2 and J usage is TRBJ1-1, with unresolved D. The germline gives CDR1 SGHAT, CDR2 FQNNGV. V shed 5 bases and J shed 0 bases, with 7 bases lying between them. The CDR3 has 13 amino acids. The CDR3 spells CASSRTVNTEAFF. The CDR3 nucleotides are TGTGCCAGCAGCCGTACGGTGAACACTGAAGCTTTCTTT.

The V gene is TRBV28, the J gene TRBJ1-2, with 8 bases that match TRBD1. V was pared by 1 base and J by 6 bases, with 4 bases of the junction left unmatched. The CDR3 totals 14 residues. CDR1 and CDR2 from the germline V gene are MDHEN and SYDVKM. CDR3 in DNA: TGTGCCAGCAGTTTATCGACAGGGGAGGATGGCTACACCTTC. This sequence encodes CASSLSTGEDGYTF.

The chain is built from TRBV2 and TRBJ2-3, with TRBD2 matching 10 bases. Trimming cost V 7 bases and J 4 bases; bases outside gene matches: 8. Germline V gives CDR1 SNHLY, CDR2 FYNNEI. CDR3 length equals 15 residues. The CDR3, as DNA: TGTGCCAGCATGGAGCGGGAGGGCGGGGCAGATACGCAGTATTTT. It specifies CASMEREGGADTQYF.

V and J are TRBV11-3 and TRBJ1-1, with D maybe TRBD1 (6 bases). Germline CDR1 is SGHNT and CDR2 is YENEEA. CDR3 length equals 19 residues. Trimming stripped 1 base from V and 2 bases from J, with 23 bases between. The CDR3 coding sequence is TGTGCCAGCAGCTTAGTAGAGGGACAAGGGTTAGGGGAAAACACTGAAGCTTTCTTT. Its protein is CASSLVEGQGLGENTEAFF.

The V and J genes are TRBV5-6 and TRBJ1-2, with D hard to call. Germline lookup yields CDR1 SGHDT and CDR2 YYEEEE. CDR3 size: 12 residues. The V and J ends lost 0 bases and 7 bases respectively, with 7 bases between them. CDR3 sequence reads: CASSLGGSGYTF. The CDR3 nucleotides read TGTGCCAGCAGCTTGGGAGGGAGTGGCTACACCTTC.

For the CDR3, the DNA is TGTGCCAGTAGTAGACCAGGAAATAATGAAAAACTGTTTTTT. Residues: CASSRPGNNEKLFF. V usage is TRBV19 and J usage is TRBJ1-4, with D hard to call. Germline CDR1 is LNHDA and CDR2 is SQIVND (reference sequence). CDR3 size: 14 residues. V lost 4 bases, J lost 4 bases, and 10 bases lay in between.

Here the CDR3 reads CSVGTGYNEQFF. The CDR3 nucleotides are TGCAGCGTGGGGACAGGGTACAATGAGCAGTTCTTC. The V gene is TRBV29-1, the J gene TRBJ2-1; 9 positions agree with TRBD1. With 6 bases clipped from V and 4 bases from J, the junction kept 1 base outside the gene matches. The germline gives CDR1 SQVTM, CDR2 ANQGSEA. The CDR3 extends over 12 amino acids.